Listed below are T cell receptor beta chains from one sample, sequenced in a study of cytomegalovirus exposure and HLA in healthy donors. Clones were sequenced by immunoSEQ multiplex PCR, and TCRdb holds only the in-frame ones, with some missing. The sample has about 140,000 clones, 79% seen once. Sequencing input: PBMCs. Every receptor here comes from a young man in good health and CMV-seronegative. Each CDR3 is given without its conserved first and last residue. Each record gives: V gene, CDR3 length, J gene, CDR3 protein.

v_call: TRBV5-5; cdr3_length: 12; j_call: TRBJ1-4; cdr3_aa: ASSPTATNEKLF
v_call: TRBV5-1; cdr3_length: 11; j_call: TRBJ1-2; cdr3_aa: ASSFDRVGGYT
v_call: TRBV11-2; cdr3_length: 13; j_call: TRBJ1-4; cdr3_aa: ASSSMGGILEKLF
v_call: TRBV18; cdr3_length: 11; j_call: TRBJ2-3; cdr3_aa: ASSPRVLDTQY
v_call: TRBV5-6; cdr3_length: 12; j_call: TRBJ1-2; cdr3_aa: ASSLIGTAYGYT
v_call: TRBV19; cdr3_length: 11; j_call: TRBJ1-1; cdr3_aa: ASSLTSNTEAF
v_call: TRBV2; cdr3_length: 11; j_call: TRBJ1-6; cdr3_aa: ASRPGQGSPLH
v_call: TRBV7-2; cdr3_length: 10; j_call: TRBJ1-1; cdr3_aa: ASMEGWTEAF
v_call: TRBV7-9; cdr3_length: 12; j_call: TRBJ1-1; cdr3_aa: ASSYLGPNTEAF
v_call: TRBV4-3; cdr3_length: 14; j_call: TRBJ1-1; cdr3_aa: ASSQDEREGWTEAF
v_call: TRBV13; cdr3_length: 14; j_call: TRBJ1-4; cdr3_aa: ASSLQGAWANEKLF
v_call: TRBV19; cdr3_length: 16; j_call: TRBJ2-3; cdr3_aa: ASSIRSPRLAHTDTQY
v_call: TRBV7-8; cdr3_length: 12; j_call: TRBJ1-2; cdr3_aa: ASSLGGSSYGYT
v_call: TRBV5-1; cdr3_length: 12; j_call: TRBJ2-3; cdr3_aa: ASRPGLGTDTQY
v_call: TRBV6-5; cdr3_length: 12; j_call: TRBJ2-7; cdr3_aa: AILHRDRVYEQY
v_call: TRBV5-6; cdr3_length: 14; j_call: TRBJ2-7; cdr3_aa: ASSFSSGASSYEQY
v_call: TRBV4-1; cdr3_length: 15; j_call: TRBJ1-2; cdr3_aa: ASSQRHSGQGNYGYT
v_call: TRBV9; cdr3_length: 16; j_call: TRBJ2-3; cdr3_aa: ASSEGGLAGGPTDTQY
v_call: TRBV11-2; cdr3_length: 16; j_call: TRBJ1-6; cdr3_aa: ASSPYQPPRTGRSPLH
v_call: TRBV2; cdr3_length: 13; j_call: .; cdr3_aa: ASSPTTTQSYEQY
v_call: TRBV27; cdr3_length: 13; j_call: TRBJ1-4; cdr3_aa: ASTELPWGSEKLF
v_call: TRBV23-1; cdr3_length: 13; j_call: TRBJ1-6; cdr3_aa: ASPPRVPYNSPLH
v_call: TRBV4-2; cdr3_length: 14; j_call: TRBJ1-4; cdr3_aa: ASSQDVGQLTEKLF
v_call: TRBV4-3; cdr3_length: 14; j_call: .; cdr3_aa: ASSQSAGTGTYEQY
v_call: TRBV7-9; cdr3_length: 16; j_call: TRBJ1-6; cdr3_aa: SSSFAAGASSYNSPLH
v_call: TRBV4-3; cdr3_length: 12; j_call: TRBJ1-2; cdr3_aa: ASSQEQGSYGYT
v_call: TRBV6-1; cdr3_length: 10; j_call: TRBJ1-2; cdr3_aa: ASTGQGGGYT
v_call: TRBV4-2; cdr3_length: 12; j_call: TRBJ1-2; cdr3_aa: ASSLPGSNYGYT
v_call: TRBV6-5; cdr3_length: 13; j_call: TRBJ2-1; cdr3_aa: ASSDLQLTYNEQF
v_call: TRBV7-3; cdr3_length: 14; j_call: TRBJ2-1; cdr3_aa: ASSLEASGAYNEQF
v_call: TRBV7-9; cdr3_length: 12; j_call: TRBJ2-7; cdr3_aa: ASSFDTGLKEQY
v_call: TRBV18; cdr3_length: 14; j_call: TRBJ1-4; cdr3_aa: ASSPIDRKTNEKLF
v_call: TRBV9; cdr3_length: 14; j_call: TRBJ2-1; cdr3_aa: ASSAGFSSSYNEQF
v_call: TRBV5-1; cdr3_length: 12; j_call: TRBJ1-4; cdr3_aa: ASGYRGLGEKLF
v_call: TRBV30; cdr3_length: 12; j_call: TRBJ1-2; cdr3_aa: AWSVGTGIYGYT
v_call: TRBV6-5; cdr3_length: 12; j_call: TRBJ1-1; cdr3_aa: ASFRGRRNTEAF
v_call: TRBV5-1; cdr3_length: 12; j_call: TRBJ1-1; cdr3_aa: ASRKENMNTEAF
v_call: TRBV2; cdr3_length: 14; j_call: TRBJ1-4; cdr3_aa: ASSDNRAGGNEKLF
v_call: TRBV5-1; cdr3_length: 9; j_call: TRBJ2-5; cdr3_aa: ASRRVETQY
v_call: TRBV7-9; cdr3_length: 11; j_call: TRBJ2-7; cdr3_aa: ASSGAQPYEQY
v_call: TRBV7-9; cdr3_length: 14; j_call: TRBJ1-2; cdr3_aa: ASSTKLRQGARGYT
v_call: TRBV14; cdr3_length: 11; j_call: TRBJ2-4; cdr3_aa: ASSQASGPLWY
v_call: TRBV7-9; cdr3_length: 12; j_call: TRBJ1-6; cdr3_aa: ASSRPDSGSPLH
v_call: TRBV7-9; cdr3_length: 15; j_call: TRBJ2-3; cdr3_aa: SSSSRVRQGSPDTQY
v_call: TRBV5-4; cdr3_length: 13; j_call: TRBJ2-2; cdr3_aa: ASSLGGRATGELF
v_call: TRBV6-5; cdr3_length: 10; j_call: TRBJ1-4; cdr3_aa: ASSGRTGELF
v_call: TRBV6-5; cdr3_length: 13; j_call: TRBJ1-5; cdr3_aa: ASSYSTGSNQPQH
v_call: TRBV14; cdr3_length: 14; j_call: TRBJ2-5; cdr3_aa: ASSQGRVSFQETQY
v_call: TRBV5-1; cdr3_length: 12; j_call: TRBJ2-1; cdr3_aa: ASSLGPGSNEQF